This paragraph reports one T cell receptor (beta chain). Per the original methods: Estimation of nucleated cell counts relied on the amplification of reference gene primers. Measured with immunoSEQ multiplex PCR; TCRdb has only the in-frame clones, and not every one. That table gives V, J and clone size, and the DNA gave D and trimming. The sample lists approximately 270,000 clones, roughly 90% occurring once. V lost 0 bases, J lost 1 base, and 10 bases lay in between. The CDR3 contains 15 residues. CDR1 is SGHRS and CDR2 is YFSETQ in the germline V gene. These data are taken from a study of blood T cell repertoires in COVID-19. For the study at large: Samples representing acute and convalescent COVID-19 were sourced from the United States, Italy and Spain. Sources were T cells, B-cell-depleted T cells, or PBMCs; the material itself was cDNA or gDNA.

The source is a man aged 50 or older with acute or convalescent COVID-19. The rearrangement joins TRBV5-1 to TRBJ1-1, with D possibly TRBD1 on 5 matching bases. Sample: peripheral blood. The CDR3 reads CASSLAGRENTEAFF. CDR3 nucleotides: TGCGCCAGCAGCTTGGCCGGCAGGGAGAACACTGAAGCTTTCTTT.